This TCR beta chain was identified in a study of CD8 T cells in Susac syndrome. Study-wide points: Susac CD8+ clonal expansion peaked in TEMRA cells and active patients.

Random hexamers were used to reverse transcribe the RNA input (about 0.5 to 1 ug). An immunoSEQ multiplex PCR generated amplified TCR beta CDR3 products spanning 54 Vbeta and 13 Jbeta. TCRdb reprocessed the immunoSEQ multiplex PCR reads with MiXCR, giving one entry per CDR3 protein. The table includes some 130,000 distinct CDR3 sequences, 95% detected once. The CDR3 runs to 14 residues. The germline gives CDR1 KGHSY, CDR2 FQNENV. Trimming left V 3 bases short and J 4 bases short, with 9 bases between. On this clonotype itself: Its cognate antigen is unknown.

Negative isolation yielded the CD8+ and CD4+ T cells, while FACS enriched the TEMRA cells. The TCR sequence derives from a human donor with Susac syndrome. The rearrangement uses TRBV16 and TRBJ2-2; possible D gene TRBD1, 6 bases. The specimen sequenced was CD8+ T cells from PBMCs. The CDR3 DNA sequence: TGTGCCAGCAGCCATTCACAGGGCACCGGGGAGCTGTTTTTT. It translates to CASSHSQGTGELFF.